This TCR beta chain was sequenced for a study of shared clonotypes between healthy human individuals. Across the whole study: Per-donor plates numbered three CD4 naive, three CD4 memory, two CD8 naive and one CD8 memory.

The CDR3 loop spans 14 amino acids. Trimming left V 5 bases short and J 4 bases short, with 14 bases between. CDR1 is MDHEN, CDR2 SYDVKM, per germline. Clones were sequenced by immunoSEQ multiplex PCR, and TCRdb holds only the in-frame ones, with some missing. The sample yields some 1,400,000 clones, more than 95% seen once. The chain uses TRBV28 and TRBJ1-1, with D tentatively TRBD1 (6 bases). The TCR sequence derives from a man in his thirties or forties in good health. The source material was naive CD4+ T cells sorted from blood. Noted subset: CD45RA+ positively selected. The CDR3 DNA follows: TGTGCCAGCAGTCTTCCACAGGGTTCCACTGAAGCTTTCTTT. Its protein is CASSLPQGSTEAFF.